This TCR beta chain was obtained from a study of memory CD8 T cells in hepatitis C reinfection. Time point noted: pre-reinfection, 55 to 20 weeks before reinfection detection. No in vitro expansion preceded TCR sequencing of the sorted cells. The data were produced by immunoSEQ multiplex PCR, yet TCRdb's version contains in-frame clones alone and is incomplete. This sample has tens of thousands of clones, with nearly 90% found just once. V lost 5 bases and J lost 4; bases outside the gene matches: 5. This CDR3 comprises 14 residues. Per the germline V gene, CDR1 is MDHEN and CDR2 is SYDVKM. As to this clone: It is likely a read error, because the conserved phenylalanine at the end of the CDR3 is missing.

Sequenced: naive CD8+ T cells sorted from blood. The chain uses TRBV28 and TRBJ1-5; 7 positions match TRBD1. This clonotype was sampled from a man aged 18-30 years with hepatitis C virus infection. The CDR3 nucleotides read TGTGCCAGCAGTGGACAGGCGGGGAATCAGCCCCAGCATCTT. Encoded protein: CASSGQAGNQPQHL.